This T cell receptor beta chain was profiled in a study of blood T cell repertoires in COVID-19. Overall study context: The origin of the acute and convalescent COVID-19 samples was the United States, Italy and Spain. The cDNA or gDNA used as material had been derived from T cells, B-cell-depleted T cells, or PBMCs.

CDR1 is SQVTM and CDR2 is ANQGSEA in the germline V gene. The CDR3 extends over 18 amino acids. V lost 6 bases to trimming and J lost 4 bases; unmatched junction nucleotides: 20. In the original analysis: Nucleated cell counts were estimated from reference gene primer amplification. Profiling relied on immunoSEQ multiplex PCR, and the TCRdb table lists in-frame clones only, not all of them. V, J and clone size derive from that table, while D and trimming were established from the DNA sequence. This sample carries some 69,000 clones, approximately 79% of them seen once, and the ten largest clones take approximately 15%.

The origin of this receptor is a man between 60 and 75 years old with acute or convalescent COVID-19. Sequenced input: peripheral blood. This chain uses TRBV29-1 with TRBJ1-1; 10 bases fit TRBD1. This CDR3 reads CSVKPGTDRGHPTTEAFF. The CDR3 coding sequence is TGCAGCGTAAAGCCGGGAACCGACAGGGGGCACCCGACCACTGAAGCTTTCTTT. The entire variable domain, with the rest obtained from reference TRBV29-1 and TRBJ1-1, is as follows: SAVISQKPSRDICQRGTSLTIQCQVDSQVTMMFWYRQQPGQSLTLIATANQGSEATYESGFVIDKFPISRPNLTFSTLTVSNMSPEDSSIYLCSVKPGTDRGHPTTEAFFGQGTRLTVV.